This T cell receptor beta chain was captured by sequencing in a study of cytomegalovirus exposure and HLA in healthy donors. Primers included in the PCR were 60 Vbeta and 13 Jbeta primers. Sequencing was performed with immunoSEQ multiplex PCR; in TCRdb, only in-frame clones are kept and a portion is missing. Of approximately 75,000 clones listed, 74% are singletons. Per germline, CDR1 SGHRS and CDR2 YFSETQ. Trimming cost V 3 bases and J 0 bases, with 12 bases left between them. The CDR3 length is 15 residues. The rearrangement joins TRBV5-1 to TRBJ1-1; the D is unclear. Material for sequencing was PBMCs. The receptor's source is an older woman in good health and CMV-seropositive. This CDR3 reads CASSSGLTMNTEAFF. Here the CDR3 DNA reads TGCGCCAGCAGCTCCGGACTGACAATGAACACTGAAGCTTTCTTT.